The next 28 T cell receptor beta chains were all read from a single sample in a study of cytomegalovirus exposure and HLA in healthy donors (dated 2017 in TCRdb). Library generation was performed with the immunoSEQ multiplex PCR assay. For the multiplex PCR, a mixture combining 60 forward primers for TCR Vbeta segments and 13 reverse primers for TCR Jbeta segments was used. TCRdb carries this immuneACCESS record with in-frame sequences only. Its versions omit some clonotypes, under half of them owing to an unresolved V gene in the studies checked, with the rest unexplained. The sample's records list approximately 140,000 clones. Of the sample, about 1.7% falls within the top ten clones. The sample comprised PBMCs. These TCRs come from a woman aged 50 to 60 in good health and CMV-seronegative.

The chain carries TRBV5-8 and TRBJ2-1; weak D call: TRBD1 (7 bases). Germline V lookup: CDR1 SGHTS, CDR2 YDEGEE. The ends were cut back, 0 bases at V and 5 bases at J, with 18 bases in the middle. This CDR3 is built from 17 residues. Here the CDR3 reads CASSLGRGTAINNEQFF. The CDR3 DNA follows: TGTGCCAGCAGCTTGGGTCGGGGGACAGCTATAAACAATGAGCAGTTCTTC.

This chain joins TRBV6-1 and TRBJ1-5; 8 bases align to TRBD1. The J segment lost 6 bases and the V segment lost 5 bases, leaving 3 bases of the junction unmatched. The CDR3 sequence is 13 residues long. In germline, CDR1 is MNHNS, CDR2 SASEGT. The CDR3 here is CASSQGAGQPQHF. As DNA, the CDR3 is TGTGCCAGCAGTCAGGGGGCAGGTCAGCCCCAGCATTTT.

The chain has TRBV29-1 and TRBJ2-7; tentatively, D is TRBD1 (5 bases). The germline V gene encodes CDR1 SQVTM and CDR2 ANQGSEA. V was clipped by 5 bases and J by 2 bases, with 10 bases between them. The CDR3 sequence is 12 residues long. Written as DNA, the CDR3 is TGCAGCGTTCGGGCAGGGACCTACGAGCAGTACTTC. Its protein is CSVRAGTYEQYF.

This chain uses TRBV30 with TRBJ2-7, with D unclear. Germline V CDR1 and CDR2: GTSNPN, SVGIG (reference sequence). The CDR3 spans 12 residues. Trimming took 2 bases from V and 3 from J, leaving 8 bases between them. CDR3 in amino acids: CAWSSEDYEQYF. The CDR3 nucleotides read TGTGCCTGGAGTTCAGAAGACTACGAGCAGTACTTC.

The V and J genes are TRBV28 and TRBJ2-7, with TRBD1 identical over 10 bases. The ends lost 9 bases at V and 0 bases at J; junction bases unmatched: 5. CDR1 and CDR2 (germline): MDHEN, SYDVKM. CDR3 length: 14 residues. The CDR3 sequence is CASTGDRGSYEQYF. The CDR3 DNA reads TGTGCCAGTACGGGGGACAGGGGCTCCTACGAGCAGTACTTC.

The V call is TRBV4-2, the J call TRBJ2-7; 14 nucleotides match TRBD2. V dropped 0 bases and J dropped 7; count of bases not matched to a gene: 14. The germline gives CDR1 LGHNA, CDR2 YNFKEQ. The CDR3 runs to 19 residues. The CDR3 coding sequence is TGTGCCAGCAGCCAAGATATGTTCGCGACTAGCGGGGGGGCGCGGGAGCAGTACTTC. This sequence encodes CASSQDMFATSGGAREQYF.

J is TRBJ1-2 and V is TRBV10-3; TRBD1 agrees at 7 bases. Germline CDR1 and CDR2: ENHRY and SYGVKD. The CDR3 runs 18 residues. With 4 bases clipped from V and 4 bases from J, the junction kept 18 bases outside the gene matches. The CDR3 protein is CAISGARDRKGDSYGYTF. The CDR3 nucleotides are TGTGCCATCAGTGGAGCCCGGGACAGAAAGGGGGATAGCTATGGCTACACCTTC.

The chain combines TRBV14 with TRBJ2-3; 7 nucleotides align to TRBD1. CDR1 and CDR2 from the germline V gene are SGHDN and FVKESK. Germline trimming cut 6 bases from V and 5 bases from J; bases unmatched to any gene: 5. The CDR3 is 13 residues long. CDR3 amino acids: CASSRQGQDTQYF. CDR3 coding DNA: TGTGCCAGCAGTCGACAGGGACAAGATACGCAGTATTTT.

V is TRBV2 and J is TRBJ1-2; D gene unclear. This CDR3 contains 12 residues. Trimming stripped 3 bases from V and 2 bases from J, with 4 bases between. CDR1 is SNHLY and CDR2 is FYNNEI in the germline V gene. Here the CDR3 reads CASSDRNYGYTF. CDR3 DNA: TGTGCCAGCAGTGACAGAAACTATGGCTACACCTTC.

The chain carries TRBV28 and TRBJ2-7; a possible D gene is TRBD1 (6 bases). This CDR3 contains 14 residues. Trimming shortened V by 6 bases and J by 3 bases, and 15 bases separated the two germline ends. CDR1 MDHEN and CDR2 SYDVKM come from the germline V gene. The CDR3 DNA reads as TGTGCCAGCAGCTTTACCGTACAGGGCTACGAGCAGTACTTC. As protein: CASSFTVQGYEQYF.

The chain employs TRBV5-1 and TRBJ2-7, with D possibly matching TRBD1 (6 bases). This CDR3 is 16 amino acids long. Germline CDR1 and CDR2: SGHRS and YFSETQ. The V end lost 4 bases, the J end lost 5 bases, and 22 bases lay between the germline ends. The chain's CDR3 is CASSLRPTGSRDEQYF. CDR3 in DNA: TGCGCCAGCAGCCTCCGGCCCACAGGGAGTAGGGACGAGCAGTACTTC.

The V call is TRBV11-2, the J call TRBJ2-1; D call uncertain. The CDR3 sequence is 13 residues long. V was shortened by 1 base and J by 9 bases, with 10 bases between the two germline ends. The germline V gene encodes CDR1 SGHAT and CDR2 FQNNGV. CDR3 residues: CASSLGRGVEQFF. CDR3 DNA sequence: TGTGCCAGCAGCTTAGGCAGAGGAGTTGAGCAGTTCTTC. The full variable domain, in which reference TRBV11-2 and TRBJ2-1 provide the parts outside the CDR3, is EAGVAQSPRYKIIEKRQSVAFWCNPISGHATLYWYQQILGQGPKLLIQFQNNGVVDDSQLPKDRFSAERLKGVDSTLKIQPAKLEDSAVYLCASSLGRGVEQFFGPGTRLTVL.

The CDR3, as DNA: TGTGCCAGCAGGGATTTACAGGGGCACTATGGCTACACCTTC. Translating gives CASRDLQGHYGYTF. The V and J genes are TRBV27 and TRBJ1-2; 7 bases line up with TRBD1. V lost 6 bases, J lost 3 bases, and 7 bases stayed unmatched. The CDR3 is 14 residues long. Germline V gene sequence: CDR1 MNHEY, CDR2 SMNVEV (reference sequence).

The V gene is TRBV5-1, the J gene TRBJ2-3; 9 nucleotides line up with TRBD2. This CDR3 comprises 20 residues. J was trimmed by 0 bases and V by 1 base; bases with no gene match: 15. The V gene's germline CDR1 is SGHRS and CDR2 YFSETQ. The CDR3 loop is CASSLFPPSGGPSSTDTQYF. In DNA, the CDR3 is TGCGCCAGCAGCTTGTTCCCGCCCAGCGGGGGGCCCTCTAGCACAGATACGCAGTATTTT.

The rearrangement joins TRBV7-2 to TRBJ2-5, with a weak D call TRBD1 (5 bases). Deletions cut 2 bases from V and 1 base from J, with 14 bases between. Germline-derived CDR1 and CDR2 are SGHTA and FQGNSA. The CDR3 is made up of 16 amino acids. The CDR3 bases are TGTGCCAGCAGCTTATGGGGCAGGGCGCCCCAAGAGACCCAGTACTTC. Its translation: CASSLWGRAPQETQYF.

V and J are TRBV4-1 and TRBJ2-7; 8 bases are a match to TRBD1. There are 15 residues in the CDR3. CDR1 and CDR2 from the germline V gene are MGHRA and YSYEKL. Trimming at V came to 0 bases and at J to 7 bases, leaving 8 bases not matched to a gene. The CDR3 is CASSQDQGAAGEQYF. The CDR3 bases are TGCGCCAGCAGCCAAGATCAGGGGGCCGCGGGGGAGCAGTACTTC.

On this clone itself: At one of its ends the junction is not consistent with the germline gene, which may arise from a read error. The chain carries TRBV28 and TRBJ1-2; possible D gene TRBD1, 6 bases. This CDR3 comprises 12 residues. Per germline, CDR1 MDHEN and CDR2 SYDVKM. In nucleotides, the CDR3 is TGTGCCAGCAGCCCCACCGACAGGTCGTTTAACTTC. Protein sequence: CASSPTDRSFNF.

Of note for this clone: At one of its ends the junction is not consistent with the germline gene, which may arise from a read error. The V call is TRBV11-2, the J call TRBJ1-2; D is undetermined. The CDR3 extends over 13 amino acids. Germline V gene sequence: CDR1 SGHAT, CDR2 FQNNGV. CDR3 sequence (DNA): TGTGCCAGCAGCTTAGATATTAATACGAGGAGCACGTTC. This gives the protein CASSLDINTRSTF. Using reference TRBV11-2 and TRBJ1-2 for the parts outside the CDR3, the full variable domain is EAGVAQSPRYKIIEKRQSVAFWCNPISGHATLYWYQQILGQGPKLLIQFQNNGVVDDSQLPKDRFSAERLKGVDSTLKIQPAKLEDSAVYLCASSLDINTRSTFGSGTRLTVV.

This chain uses TRBV5-1 with TRBJ1-5, with D unresolved. The germline V gene has CDR1 SGHRS and CDR2 YFSETQ. This CDR3 has 12 residues. V gave up 7 bases and J gave up 7 bases, with 12 bases separating them. CDR3 nucleotides: TGCGCCAGCCAGACGGCGGGACAGCCCCAGCATTTT. Protein product: CASQTAGQPQHF.

The rearrangement links TRBV19 to TRBJ2-2, with D uncertain. CDR1 and CDR2 (germline): LNHDA, SQIVND (reference sequence). The V end lost 3 bases, the J end lost 7 bases, and 6 bases lay between the germline ends. The CDR3 extends over 12 amino acids. CDR3 loop: CASSIPYGELFF. For the CDR3, the DNA is TGTGCCAGTAGTATTCCCTACGGGGAGCTGTTTTTT.

This chain joins TRBV10-3 and TRBJ1-2; TRBD1 agrees at 8 bases. The length of the CDR3 is 14 residues. CDR1 and CDR2 (germline): ENHRY, SYGVKD. V shed 3 bases, J shed 1 base, and the junction held 1 base outside the gene matches. The CDR3 spells CAISDGQGNYGYTF. Written as DNA, the CDR3 is TGTGCCATCAGTGATGGACAGGGTAACTATGGCTACACCTTC.

The V call is TRBV30, the J call TRBJ1-5, with a weak D call TRBD1 (6 bases). The CDR3 is made up of 16 amino acids. The V end lost 2 bases, the J end lost 7 bases, and 21 bases lay between the germline ends. The germline V gene encodes CDR1 GTSNPN and CDR2 SVGIG (reference sequence). The CDR3 DNA follows: TGTGCCTGGAGTTTCCGCCCCACAGGGCCGGGACAGCCCCAGCATTTT. It specifies CAWSFRPTGPGQPQHF.

The V call is TRBV27, the J call TRBJ1-6, with unresolved D. V was clipped by 3 bases and J by 7 bases, with 4 bases between them. CDR1 MNHEY and CDR2 SMNVEV come from the germline V gene (reference sequence). The CDR3 contains 12 residues. CDR3 in amino acids: CASSLGNSPLHF. DNA for the CDR3: TGTGCCAGCAGTTTGGGCAATTCACCCCTCCACTTT.

CDR3 coding DNA: TGTGCCAGTAGAACAGGGGATGGCTACACCTTC. This gives the protein CASRTGDGYTF. This chain joins TRBV19 and TRBJ1-2; 7 bases agree with TRBD1. Germline values: CDR1 LNHDA, CDR2 SQIVND (reference sequence). This CDR3 contains 11 residues. Trimming cost V 6 bases and J 6 bases; bases outside gene matches: 1.

The V gene is TRBV7-2, the J gene TRBJ2-1, with TRBD1 matching over 7 bases. The germline CDR1 and CDR2 sequences are SGHTA and FQGNSA. The CDR3 has 12 amino acids. With V trimmed by 7 bases and J by 12 bases, 9 bases remained unmatched. In DNA, the CDR3 is TGTGCCAGCACCCTCTTCCGGGACAGGCAGTTCTTC. Amino acids: CASTLFRDRQFF.

J is TRBJ2-7 and V is TRBV7-9, with 7 nucleotides matching TRBD2. The CDR3 runs 12 residues. V lost 6 bases to trimming and J lost 7 bases; unmatched junction nucleotides: 6. Germline V lookup: CDR1 SEHNR, CDR2 FQNEAQ (reference sequence). The CDR3 here is CASRTSGGEQYF. Here the CDR3 DNA reads TGTGCCAGCAGGACGTCGGGGGGAGAGCAGTACTTC. Drawing the rest from reference TRBV7-9 and TRBJ2-7, the complete variable domain is DTGVSQNPRHKITKRGQNVTFRCDPISEHNRLYWYRQTLGQGPEFLTYFQNEAQLEKSRLLSDRFSAERPKGSFSTLEIQRTEQGDSAMYLCASRTSGGEQYFGPGTRLTVT.

This rearrangement joins TRBV4-1 to TRBJ1-6; a possible D gene is TRBD1 (5 bases). There are 14 residues in the CDR3. Trimming removed 2 bases from V and 10 bases from J, with 12 bases in between. CDR1 is MGHRA and CDR2 is YSYEKL in the germline V gene. The CDR3 spells CASSQPGGSSPLHF. The CDR3 DNA reads as TGCGCCAGCAGCCAACCTGGGGGGTCCTCACCCCTCCACTTT.

The chain uses TRBV7-9 and TRBJ2-7; 9 bases are shared with TRBD1. CDR3 length: 15 residues. Germline V gene sequence: CDR1 SEHNR, CDR2 FQNEAQ (reference sequence). The J segment lost 3 bases and the V segment lost 4 bases, leaving 7 bases of the junction unmatched. The CDR3 is CASSSQPGQGYEQYF. The CDR3 coding sequence is TGTGCCAGCAGCTCGCAACCGGGACAGGGCTACGAGCAGTACTTC.